This T cell receptor beta chain is from a study of blood T cell repertoires in COVID-19. Whole-study context: Samples came from the United States, Italy and Spain, spanning acute and convalescent COVID-19. The cDNA or gDNA used as material had been derived from T cells, B-cell-depleted T cells, or PBMCs.

With 0 bases removed from V and 3 bases from J, the gap between germline ends came to 13 bases. The CDR3 totals 16 residues. Germline V gene data show CDR1 as SGHRS and CDR2 as YFSETQ. This clone was picked up one time. In the source study's methods: Scientists estimated how many nucleated cells there were by amplifying reference gene primers. Sequencing used immunoSEQ multiplex PCR; TCRdb keeps in-frame clones, though not all of them. The V and J calls and clone size come from that table; D and trimming were worked out from the DNA. The sample holds fewer than 40,000 clones, less than 90% seen once. This clonotype was sampled from a woman aged 80 or over with active or convalescent COVID-19. Source material: peripheral blood. This chain links TRBV5-1 with TRBJ2-1; a possible D gene is TRBD2 (6 bases). CDR3 region: CASSLGQRVGYNEQFF. CDR3 coding DNA: TGCGCCAGCAGCTTGGGTCAGCGGGTCGGCTACAATGAGCAGTTCTTC.